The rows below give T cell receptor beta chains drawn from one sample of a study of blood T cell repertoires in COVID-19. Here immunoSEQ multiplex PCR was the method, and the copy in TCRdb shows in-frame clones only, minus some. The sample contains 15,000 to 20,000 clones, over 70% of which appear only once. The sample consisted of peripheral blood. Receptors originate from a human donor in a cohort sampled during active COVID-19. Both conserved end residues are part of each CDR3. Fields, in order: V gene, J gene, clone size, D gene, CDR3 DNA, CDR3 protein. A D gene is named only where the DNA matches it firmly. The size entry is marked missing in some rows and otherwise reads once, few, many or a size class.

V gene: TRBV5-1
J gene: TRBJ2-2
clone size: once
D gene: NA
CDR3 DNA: TGCGCCAGCAGCTTGGCCTCGGTCGGGTTATTGAACACCGGGGAGCTGTTTTTT
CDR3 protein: CASSLASVGLLNTGELFF

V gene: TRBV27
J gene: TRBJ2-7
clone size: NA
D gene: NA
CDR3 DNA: TGTGCCAGCAGTTCGACTAGTTACGAGCAGTACTTC
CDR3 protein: CASSSTSYEQYF

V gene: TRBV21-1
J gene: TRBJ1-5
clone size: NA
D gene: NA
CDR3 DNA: TGTGCCAGCAGCTTGGAGGGAGGGGGCAATCAGCCCCAGCATTTT
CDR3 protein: CASSLEGGGNQPQHF

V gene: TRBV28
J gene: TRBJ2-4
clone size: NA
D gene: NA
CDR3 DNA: TGTGCCAGCAGGCCCGAGGTGGGCGGGTGGAAAAACATTCAGTACTTC
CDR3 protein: CASRPEVGGWKNIQYF

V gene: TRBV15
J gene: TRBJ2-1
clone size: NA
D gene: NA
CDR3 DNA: TGTGCCACCAGCAGAGAGCGGAATGAGCAGTTCTTC
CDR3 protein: CATSRERNEQFF

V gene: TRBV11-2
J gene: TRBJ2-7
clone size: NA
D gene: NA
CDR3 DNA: TGTGCCAGCAGCCCCCGGGACACCACCTACGAGCAGTACTTC
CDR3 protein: CASSPRDTTYEQYF

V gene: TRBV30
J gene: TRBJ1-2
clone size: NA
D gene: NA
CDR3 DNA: TGTGCCTGGAGTGTAGGACAGTCCTATGGCTACACCTTC
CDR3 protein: CAWSVGQSYGYTF

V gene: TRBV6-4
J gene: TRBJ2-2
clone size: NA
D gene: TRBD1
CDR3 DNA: TGTGCCAGCAGTGAGCTACCCGGACAGGGCCCCGGGGAGCTGTTTTTT
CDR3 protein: CASSELPGQGPGELFF

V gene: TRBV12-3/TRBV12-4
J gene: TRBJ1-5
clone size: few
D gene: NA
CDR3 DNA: TGTGCCAGCAGTTCTGGCCAGCCCCAGCATTTT
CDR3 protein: CASSSGQPQHF

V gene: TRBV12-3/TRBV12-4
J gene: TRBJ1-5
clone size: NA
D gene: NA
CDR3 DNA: TGTGCCAGTACCGGGGGGGCCAATCAGCCCCAGCATTTT
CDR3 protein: CASTGGANQPQHF

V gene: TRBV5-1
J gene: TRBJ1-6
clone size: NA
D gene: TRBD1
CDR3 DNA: TGCGCCAGCAGCTTCCCGACAGGGAGAGGTAATTCACCCCTCCACTTT
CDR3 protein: CASSFPTGRGNSPLHF

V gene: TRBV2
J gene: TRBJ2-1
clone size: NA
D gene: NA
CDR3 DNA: TGTGCCAGCAGTGGAACCCTCGGTGAGCAGTTCTTC
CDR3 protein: CASSGTLGEQFF

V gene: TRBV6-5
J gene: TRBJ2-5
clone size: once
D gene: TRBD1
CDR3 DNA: TGTGCCAGCAGTACGTCATATCAGGGGGCCGAGACCCAGTACTTC
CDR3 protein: CASSTSYQGAETQYF

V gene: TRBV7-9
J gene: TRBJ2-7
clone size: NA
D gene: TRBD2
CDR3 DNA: TGTGCCAGCAGCCTCCTGGGGGGCCTAGCGGGAGGCGAGCAGTACTTC
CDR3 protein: CASSLLGGLAGGEQYF

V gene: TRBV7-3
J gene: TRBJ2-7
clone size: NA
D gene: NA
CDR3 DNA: TGTGCCAGCAGCTTAAGTTCGGCAGGGGCATACGAGCAGTACTTC
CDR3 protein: CASSLSSAGAYEQYF

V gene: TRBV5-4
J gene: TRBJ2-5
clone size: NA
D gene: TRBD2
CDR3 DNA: TGTGCCAGCAGCCCCACTCTCCTAGCGGGTATCCAAGAGACCCAGTACTTC
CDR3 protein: CASSPTLLAGIQETQYF

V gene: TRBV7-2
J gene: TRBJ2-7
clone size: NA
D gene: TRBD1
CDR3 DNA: TGTGCCAGCAGCCCGAGGACAGGTGTCTACGAGCAGTACTTC
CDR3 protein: CASSPRTGVYEQYF

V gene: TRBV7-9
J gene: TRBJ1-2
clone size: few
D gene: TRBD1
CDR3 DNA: TGTGCCAGCAGCTTCGGACAGGGGGGCTACACCTTC
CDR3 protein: CASSFGQGGYTF

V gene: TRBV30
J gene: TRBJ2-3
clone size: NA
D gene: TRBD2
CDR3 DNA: TGTGCCGGCCAGCGGGAGGGCACAGATACGCAGTATTTT
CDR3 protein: CAGQREGTDTQYF

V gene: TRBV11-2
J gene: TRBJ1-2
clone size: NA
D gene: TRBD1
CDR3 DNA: TGTGCCAGCAGCTCCCGCATGGGACAGCTAGCACTTAACTATGGCTACACCTTC
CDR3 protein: CASSSRMGQLALNYGYTF

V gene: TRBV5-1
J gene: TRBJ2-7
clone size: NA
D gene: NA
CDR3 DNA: TGCGCCAGCAGCTTGTCAACCCTCGGGTACGAGCAGTACTTC
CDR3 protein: CASSLSTLGYEQYF

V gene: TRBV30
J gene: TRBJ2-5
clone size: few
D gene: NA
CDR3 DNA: TGTGCCTGGAGTGTACTGAACCAAGAGACCCAGTACTTC
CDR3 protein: CAWSVLNQETQYF

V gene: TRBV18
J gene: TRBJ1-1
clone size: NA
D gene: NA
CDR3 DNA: TGTGCCAGCTCACCCGCCGAGGTCCCGAACACTGAAGCTTTCTTT
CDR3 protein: CASSPAEVPNTEAFF